Listed below are T cell receptor beta chains from one sample, sequenced in a study of T cell responses to AZD1222 COVID-19 vaccine. Assay: immunoSEQ multiplex PCR; the TCRdb copy retains only in-frame clones and omits some. The sample has hundreds of thousands of clones, almost 95% seen once. The sequences come from peripheral blood, collected 28 days after the second AZD1222 dose. These receptors were collected from an adult who received the AZD1222 COVID-19 vaccine. Each CDR3 is given with its conserved first and last residue. A D gene is named only where the DNA matches it firmly. Not all rows give a size; the values are once, few, many and, for expanded clones, a class.

j_call,v_call,clone_size,d_call,cdr3_nt,cdr3_aa
TRBJ1-2,TRBV5-1,NA,TRBD1,TGCGCCAGCAGCTGGGGGACAGGCAACTATGGCTACACCTTC,CASSWGTGNYGYTF
TRBJ2-1,TRBV7-3,NA,TRBD2,TGTGCCAGCAGCTTAGCCCCGGGGGGCTCCTACAATGAGCAGTTCTTC,CASSLAPGGSYNEQFF
TRBJ1-2,TRBV7-8,NA,TRBD1,TGTGCCAGCAGCGTTCGGGACAGGATGGGATATGGCTACACCTTC,CASSVRDRMGYGYTF
TRBJ1-1,TRBV27,NA,TRBD1,TGTGCCAGCAGTTTCCCAGGACAGGTCGGTGAAGCTTTCTTT,CASSFPGQVGEAFF
TRBJ1-5,TRBV5-8,NA,NA,TGTGCCAGCAGCTATCGACAGCCCGATCAGCCCCAGCATTTT,CASSYRQPDQPQHF
TRBJ2-3,TRBV18,NA,NA,TGTGCCAGCTCAGGATTTGCGTCTGGCACAGATACGCAGTATTTT,CASSGFASGTDTQYF
TRBJ2-7,TRBV7-9,NA,NA,TGTGCCAGCAGCCTAGGGGACGGATCCTACGAGCAGTACTTC,CASSLGDGSYEQYF
TRBJ2-3,TRBV3-1/TRBV3-2,NA,TRBD2,TGTGCCAGCAGCCTCCGGACTAGCGGGAGTACAGATACGCAGTATTTT,CASSLRTSGSTDTQYF
TRBJ1-1,TRBV2,NA,NA,TGTGCCAGCAGATCCGACAGAGCTGAAGCTTTCTTT,CASRSDRAEAFF
TRBJ2-5,TRBV28,NA,NA,TGTGCCAGCCAAGAACAGGGACCCCGGGAGGCCCAGTACTTC,CASQEQGPREAQYF
TRBJ2-3,TRBV7-2,NA,TRBD2,TGTGCCAGCAGCGGAGCGGGAGGGCCAGATACGCAGTATTTT,CASSGAGGPDTQYF
TRBJ2-1,TRBV28,few,NA,TGTGCCAGCGCCCGGGGCCGATCCTACAATGAGCAGTTCTTC,CASARGRSYNEQFF
TRBJ2-7,TRBV27,NA,NA,TGTGCCAGCAGTCGTACAGTTACCTACGAGCAGTACTTC,CASSRTVTYEQYF
TRBJ1-1,TRBV28,few,NA,TGTGCCAGCAGGGAACCGAACACTGAAGCTTTCTTT,CASREPNTEAFF
TRBJ2-1,TRBV2,NA,TRBD2,TGTGCCAGCAGTCCAGGGGCGGGGGGTTCCTACAATGAGCAGTTCTTC,CASSPGAGGSYNEQFF
TRBJ2-1,TRBV5-5,NA,NA,TGTGCCAGCAGCTTCCGGATCTACTCCTACAATGAGCAGTTCTTC,CASSFRIYSYNEQFF
TRBJ1-1,TRBV6-5,NA,NA,TGTGCCAGCATGCTAGGATACGCAAAGAACACTGAAGCTTTCTTT,CASMLGYAKNTEAFF
TRBJ2-2,TRBV2,NA,NA,TGTGCCAGCAGTGAAAATTACAGCGAAAATCCGTCCGGGGAGCTGTTTTTT,CASSENYSENPSGELFF
TRBJ2-1,TRBV2,NA,TRBD2,TGTGCCAGCGGGGAGGGAGACAATGAGCAGTTCTTC,CASGEGDNEQFF
TRBJ2-1,TRBV5-1,NA,TRBD2,TGCGCCAGCAGCAGGGGGACTAGCGGAGGGGATGAGCAGTTCTTC,CASSRGTSGGDEQFF
TRBJ1-2,TRBV6-5,NA,TRBD1,TGTGCCAGCAGACCCGACAGGGGGACCTATGGCTACACCTTC,CASRPDRGTYGYTF
TRBJ1-2,TRBV5-6,once,TRBD1,TGTGCCAGCAGCTTGAGGACAGGGGAAGGCTACACCTTC,CASSLRTGEGYTF
TRBJ1-6,TRBV2,NA,NA,TGTGCCAGCTTCCGGGAGCAAACTAATTCACCCCTCCACTTT,CASFREQTNSPLHF
TRBJ1-2,TRBV5-1,NA,NA,TGCGCCAGCAGCTTGGCAGGGGATAGCTATGGCTACACCTTC,CASSLAGDSYGYTF
TRBJ2-4,TRBV7-2,NA,NA,TGTGCCAGCAGCTTAGGGGGAAAACGAATTCAGTACTTC,CASSLGGKRIQYF
TRBJ2-6,TRBV18,NA,NA,TGTGCCAGCTCACCACCGGGAGTCTCGAGCTCTGGGGCCAACGTCCTGACTTTC,CASSPPGVSSSGANVLTF
TRBJ2-1,TRBV6-4,NA,NA,TGTGCCAGCAGTGACGGGCCGACTGGGAGAGGCGATGAGCAGTTCTTC,CASSDGPTGRGDEQFF
TRBJ2-5,TRBV7-8,NA,NA,TGTGCCAGCAGCTTAGGAATGAGAGGTTTCCAAGAGACCCAGTACTTC,CASSLGMRGFQETQYF
TRBJ2-7,TRBV27,few,NA,TGTGCCAGCAGAAACCCCGGCCGCTACTACGAGCAGTACTTC,CASRNPGRYYEQYF
TRBJ2-7,TRBV4-3,NA,TRBD1,TGCGCCAGCAGCCAAGAGGTATCGCACAGGGGGAATTTCGAGCAGTACTTC,CASSQEVSHRGNFEQYF
TRBJ1-5,TRBV6-2/TRBV6-3,once,NA,TGTGCCAGCAGTTCCCCTCCAGAACAGCCCCAGCATTTT,CASSSPPEQPQHF
TRBJ2-3,TRBV19,NA,TRBD2,TGTGCCAGTAGTATTGGAGCGGGGGTGATCACAGATACGCAGTATTTT,CASSIGAGVITDTQYF
TRBJ1-1,TRBV7-2,NA,TRBD1,TGTGCCAGCAGCTATCTACAGGGGGGCACTGAAGCTTTCTTT,CASSYLQGGTEAFF
TRBJ2-3,TRBV5-1,once,TRBD2,TGCGCCAGCAGCCTCCGGTCTAGCGGGAGCACAGATACGCAGTATTTT,CASSLRSSGSTDTQYF
TRBJ2-7,TRBV19,NA,TRBD2,TGTGCCAGTAGTCTAACTAGCGGGCCCTACGAGCAGTACTTC,CASSLTSGPYEQYF
TRBJ2-1,TRBV5-5,NA,TRBD2,TGTGCCAGCAGCTCCTCTGGACTAGCGGGGCTAACCTACAATGAGCAGTTCTTC,CASSSSGLAGLTYNEQFF
TRBJ1-1,TRBV24-1,NA,NA,TGTGCCACCAGGGGGACGACGAACACTGAAGCTTTCTTT,CATRGTTNTEAFF
TRBJ1-5,TRBV5-5,NA,NA,TGTGCCAGCAGCCCGACAGCGGATCAGCCCCAGCATTTT,CASSPTADQPQHF
TRBJ1-6,TRBV2,NA,NA,TGTGCCAGCACCCTGGGCACAAAGGTTTCACCCCTCCACTTT,CASTLGTKVSPLHF
TRBJ2-2,TRBV18,many,NA,TGTGCCAGCCTTCGGGGCAGTGCACTGACATTCACCGGGGAGCTGTTTTTT,CASLRGSALTFTGELFF
TRBJ1-2,TRBV9,NA,NA,TGTGCCAGCAGCGTAGATGTGACAGGCGACTATGGCTACACCTTC,CASSVDVTGDYGYTF
TRBJ2-1,TRBV4-3,NA,NA,TGCGCCAGCAGCACCCAGACGGGAAACGAGCAGTTCTTC,CASSTQTGNEQFF
TRBJ1-1,TRBV5-6,NA,NA,TGTGCCAGCAGCTTGAGTGGGTCGCTTACTGAAGCTTTCTTT,CASSLSGSLTEAFF
TRBJ1-5,TRBV4-1,NA,NA,TGCGCCAGCAGCCCATCCCCCCCTGCAGGGCGCAATCAGCCCCAGCATTTT,CASSPSPPAGRNQPQHF
TRBJ1-1,TRBV5-1,NA,TRBD1,TGCGCCAGCAGCCCAGGGGACAGATACACTGAAGCTTTCTTT,CASSPGDRYTEAFF
TRBJ2-7,TRBV7-6,once,TRBD2,TGTGCCAGCAGCCGAGGCGACGGGAGGACCTACGAGCAGTACTTC,CASSRGDGRTYEQYF
TRBJ1-3,TRBV5-4,NA,TRBD1,TGTGCCAGCAGCTTGGGCCGGACAGGGATTGGAAACACCATATATTTT,CASSLGRTGIGNTIYF
TRBJ1-2,TRBV28,NA,NA,TGTGCCAGCAGCGGGGGCAGCTATGGCTACACCTTC,CASSGGSYGYTF